This TCR beta chain was sequenced during a study of T cell repertoires in cytomegalovirus infection (dated by TCRdb to about 2019). About the investigation overall: Donor HLA type was relevant to the analysis, because carriage of CMV infection together with the matching HLA type was indicated by public TCR beta signatures. Study-level results and caveats: Carriers of CMV infection plus the relevant HLA type were discriminated by the cumulative frequency of public TCR beta family members in the study cohort and in an independent roughly 380-donor cohort. The ex vivo response was dominated by HLA-C-restricted CMV-specific TCR beta clonotypes, which also provided the single most frequent clonotype in two of eight donors.

Counted from cysteine to phenylalanine, this CDR3 has 17 amino acids. The entry retains the CDR3 DNA only, 51 bases that are in frame from base 1. CDR1 SEHNR and CDR2 FQNEAQ were looked up in the germline V gene (reference sequence). Trimming removed 0 bases from V and 0 bases from J, leaving 15 bases between the germline ends. This clonotype was detected only a few times. Its antigen is not yet known. No base qualities exist here, and no much larger clone lies one base off it. For sequencing, an Illumina HiSeq 1500 was employed. TCRdb reran the public reads through fastp at Q25 and MiXCR, keeping productive beta chains. One record per CDR3 amino acid sequence lists the most common genes and DNA. The sample table lists approximately 200,000 distinct CDR3 sequences, roughly 28% of them with a count of one. The ten top clones hold about 31% of the sample.

The sequence joins TRBV7-9 to TRBJ2-7, with the D gene not clear enough to name. The clonotype comes from a human donor in good health (CMV status not recorded). Some clones in this sample may be carry-over from other donors' samples. The specimen was PBMCs. Read as DNA, the sequence is TGTGCCAGCAGCTTAGCAGAGGCCAGGAGAAGCTCCTACGAGCAGTACTTC. Its protein reads: CASSLAEARRSSYEQYF.